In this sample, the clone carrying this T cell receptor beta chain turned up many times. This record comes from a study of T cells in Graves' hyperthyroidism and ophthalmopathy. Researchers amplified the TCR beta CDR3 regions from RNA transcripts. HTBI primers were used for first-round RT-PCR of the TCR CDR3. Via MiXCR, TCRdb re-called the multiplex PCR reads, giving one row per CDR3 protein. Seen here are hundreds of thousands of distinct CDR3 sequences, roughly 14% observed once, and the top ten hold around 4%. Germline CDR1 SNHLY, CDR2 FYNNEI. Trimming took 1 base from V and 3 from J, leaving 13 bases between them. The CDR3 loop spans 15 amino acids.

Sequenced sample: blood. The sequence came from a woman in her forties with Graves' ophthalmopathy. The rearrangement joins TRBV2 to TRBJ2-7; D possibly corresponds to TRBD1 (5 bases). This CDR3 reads CASSEGWAGRYEQYF. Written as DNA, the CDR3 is TGTGCCAGCAGTGAAGGTTGGGCAGGGCGCTACGAGCAGTACTTC.